The entry that follows covers one T cell receptor (beta chain) sequence. Sequenced by immunoSEQ multiplex PCR; TCRdb stores in-frame clones only, minus some. The sample shows 50,000 to 85,000 clones, about nine tenths of them seen only once. The record originates from a study of blood T cell repertoires in COVID-19. The V gene lost 5 bases and the J gene lost 1 base, with 15 bases spanning the gap. The CDR3 covers 15 residues. Germline V gene lookup returns CDR1 SGHNT and CDR2 YENEEA. The specimen sequenced was peripheral blood. The chain links TRBV11-3 to TRBJ2-7, with D possibly TRBD2 on 6 matching bases. The receptor was derived from a human donor in a cohort sampled during active COVID-19. CDR3 amino acids: CASSPGRSGSYEQYF. The CDR3 DNA reads TGTGCCAGCAGCCCCGGCCGTAGCGGTTCCTACGAGCAGTACTTC. Using reference TRBV11-3 and TRBJ2-7 for the parts outside the CDR3, the full variable domain is EAGVVQSPRYKIIEKKQPVAFWCNPISGHNTLYWYLQNLGQGPELLIRYENEEAVDDSQLPKDRFSAERLKGVDSTLKIQPAELGDSAVYLCASSPGRSGSYEQYFGPGTRLTVT.